The 21 T cell receptor beta chains reported below all come from one sample, sequenced in a study of blood T cell repertoires in COVID-19. Sequencing was performed with immunoSEQ multiplex PCR; in TCRdb, only in-frame clones are kept and a portion is missing. The sample shows about 140,000 clones, over 65% of them seen only once. The sample taken for sequencing was peripheral blood. These receptors were collected from a man aged 50 to 59 with acute or convalescent COVID-19.

V is TRBV6-5 and J is TRBJ1-2, with TRBD1 matching over 7 bases. Germline CDR1 and CDR2: MNHEY and SVGAGI. CDR3 length equals 13 residues. J was trimmed by 6 bases and V by 6 bases; bases with no gene match: 7. CDR3 region: CASSHRGWDGYTF. In nucleotides, the CDR3 is TGTGCCAGCAGCCACAGGGGTTGGGATGGCTACACCTTC.

The rearrangement joins TRBV30 to TRBJ2-3; 7 positions match TRBD1. CDR3 length equals 14 residues. Germline values: CDR1 GTSNPN, CDR2 SVGIG (reference sequence). Trimming removed 0 bases from V and 3 bases from J; junction bases left unmatched: 3. Written as DNA, the CDR3 is TGTGCCTGGAGTGTAAGGGGGCCTACAGATACGCAGTATTTT. Translated, it gives CAWSVRGPTDTQYF.

This sequence joins TRBV10-3 and TRBJ2-5; TRBD1 matches at 9 bases. Germline V gene sequence: CDR1 ENHRY, CDR2 SYGVKD. The V and J ends lost 8 bases and 3 bases, in that order; junction bases with no gene match: 7. This CDR3 contains 14 residues. This CDR3 is CAIRPRQGEETQYF. The CDR3 DNA reads as TGTGCCATCCGACCGAGACAGGGGGAAGAGACCCAGTACTTC.

The chain recombines TRBV2 with TRBJ2-1, with 10 bases lining up with TRBD1. The CDR3 runs 14 residues. J was trimmed by 6 bases and V by 3 bases; bases with no gene match: 2. CDR1 and CDR2 (germline): SNHLY, FYNNEI. The CDR3 DNA follows: TGTGCCAGCAGTGATAGGACAGGGGGCAATGAGCAGTTCTTC. Translating gives CASSDRTGGNEQFF. Filled out from reference TRBV2 and TRBJ2-1, the complete variable domain reads EPEVTQTPSHQVTQMGQEVILRCVPISNHLYFYWYRQILGQKVEFLVSFYNNEISEKSEIFDDQFSVERPDGSNFTLKIRSTKLEDSAMYFCASSDRTGGNEQFFGPGTRLTVL.

Only one count was recorded for this clone. This chain links TRBV30 with TRBJ1-2; no clear D gene. The germline V and J ends were trimmed by 2 bases and 3 bases, with 19 bases remaining between them. CDR3 length: 16 amino acids. The V gene's germline CDR1 is GTSNPN and CDR2 SVGIG (reference sequence). The CDR3 nucleotides read TGTGCCTGGAGTAACGGACTGACCTCTGCTTACTATGGCTACACCTTC. Amino acid sequence: CAWSNGLTSAYYGYTF. The full variable domain, completed using reference TRBV30 and TRBJ1-2, is SQTIHQWPATLVQPVGSPLSLECTVEGTSNPNLYWYRQAAGRGLQLLFYSVGIGQISSEVPQNLSASRPQDRQFILSSKKLLLSDSGFYLCAWSNGLTSAYYGYTFGSGTRLTVV.

This clone turned up a few times. CDR3 sequence: CASSYRDSFTDTQYF. CDR3 in DNA: TGTGCCAGCAGCTACCGGGACTCATTCACAGATACGCAGTATTTT. The chain couples TRBV7-2 to TRBJ2-3, with D maybe TRBD2 (6 bases). Between the trimmed V and J ends, which lost 4 bases and 2 bases, there was a span of 13 bases. The germline CDR1 and CDR2 sequences are SGHTA and FQGNSA. The CDR3 has 15 residues.

The chain recombines TRBV9 with TRBJ2-2; possibly TRBD2 for D (5 bases). Looked up from germline, CDR1 is SGDLS and CDR2 is YYNGEE. Trimming shortened V by 0 bases and J by 4 bases, and 13 bases separated the two germline ends. The CDR3 spans 16 residues. CDR3 in DNA: TGTGCCAGCAGCGTAGATTCCGGGGAGAGCACCGGGGAGCTGTTTTTT. It specifies CASSVDSGESTGELFF.

This clone was found a few times. The same CDR3 arises from other DNA sequences in this sample as well. The rearrangement links TRBV12-3 or TRBV12-4 to TRBJ1-3; D unresolved. The CDR3 is 11 residues long. The V end was cut by 4 bases, the J end by 7 bases, with 5 bases between. The CDR3 loop reads CASSSGNTIYF. The DNA of the CDR3 is TGTGCCAGCAGTTCGGGTAACACCATATATTTT.

The V and J genes are TRBV5-1 and TRBJ1-1, with 8 bases matching TRBD1. Germline CDR1 SGHRS, CDR2 YFSETQ. The CDR3 has 16 amino acids. J gave up 1 base and V 0 bases, and 5 bases lay outside the gene matches. CDR3 sequence: CASSLGTGLANTEAFF. The CDR3 region has the DNA TGCGCCAGCAGCTTGGGGACAGGGTTAGCGAACACTGAAGCTTTCTTT.

In its sample, this clone was seen many times. The genes are TRBV5-1 and TRBJ1-5; D gene uncertain. The CDR3 is 19 amino acids. With 2 bases removed from V and 4 bases from J, the gap between germline ends came to 25 bases. Germline CDR1 SGHRS, CDR2 YFSETQ. CDR3 region: CASSFLAGGRDPGNQPQHF. The DNA for the CDR3 is TGCGCCAGCAGCTTTCTAGCGGGAGGCCGAGACCCTGGAAATCAGCCCCAGCATTTT.

The chain combines TRBV3-1 (or the pseudogene TRBV3-2) with TRBJ1-5; 7 nucleotides line up with TRBD1. The CDR3 has 17 residues. Germline lookup yields CDR1 LGHDT and CDR2 YNNKEL (reference sequence). With 4 bases clipped from V and 3 bases from J, the junction kept 12 bases outside the gene matches. The CDR3 bases are TGTGCCAGCAGCCGAAATTATCCGGGACAGAACAATCAGCCCCAGCATTTT. As protein: CASSRNYPGQNNQPQHF.

The V gene is TRBV2, the J gene TRBJ1-4; 8 positions agree with TRBD1. Germline V gene data show CDR1 as SNHLY and CDR2 as FYNNEI. CDR3 length: 14 residues. Trimming took 6 bases from V and 4 from J; bases not matched to a gene: 4. CDR3 sequence: CASSMDRDNEKLFF. CDR3 coding DNA: TGTGCCAGCAGCATGGACAGGGATAATGAAAAACTGTTTTTT.

The CDR3 region has the DNA TGCGCCAGCAGCCAAGTGCGGGGAGGCAATCAGCCCCAGCATTTT. This sequence encodes CASSQVRGGNQPQHF. The rearrangement joins TRBV4-1 to TRBJ1-5; the D is unclear. V lost 1 base, J lost 2 bases, and 9 bases lay in between. This CDR3 has 15 amino acids. Germline CDR1 MGHRA, CDR2 YSYEKL.

J is TRBJ2-2 and V is TRBV6-1; no reliable D call. CDR3 length: 13 residues. Germline V lookup: CDR1 MNHNS, CDR2 SASEGT. V was cut by 3 bases and J by 4 bases, with 6 bases left in between. As DNA, the CDR3 is TGTGCCAGCAGTGACACTCTCACCGGGGAGCTGTTTTTT. This codes for CASSDTLTGELFF.

The table lists this clone with a few counts. The rearrangement links TRBV19 to TRBJ1-5; a possible D gene is TRBD1 (6 bases). Looked up from germline, CDR1 is LNHDA and CDR2 is SQIVND (reference sequence). CDR3 size: 13 residues. Trimming took 7 bases from V and 5 from J, leaving 12 bases between them. The CDR3 DNA follows: TGTGCCAGTAATTTTGCAGGGGATCAGCCCCAGCATTTT. This translates into CASNFAGDQPQHF. Full variable domain (remainder filled in from reference TRBV19 and TRBJ1-5): DGGITQSPKYLFRKEGQNVTLSCEQNLNHDAMYWYRQDPGQGLRLIYYSQIVNDFQKGDIAEGYSVSREKKESFPLTVTSAQKNPTAFYLCASNFAGDQPQHFGDGTRLSIL.

The chain has TRBV13 and TRBJ2-2; the match to TRBD1 covers 10 bases. The germline gives CDR1 PRHDT, CDR2 FYEKMQ (reference sequence). CDR3 length: 16 amino acids. Trimming cost V 2 bases and J 7 bases; bases outside gene matches: 7. CDR3 DNA: TGTGCCAGCAGCTTAAGGACAGGGGGTAGAAGCGGGGAGCTGTTTTTT. It yields the protein CASSLRTGGRSGELFF.

The rearrangement links TRBV20-1 to TRBJ2-4; D is uncertain. The CDR3 is made up of 13 amino acids. V was clipped by 3 bases and J by 9 bases, with 15 bases between them. Per the germline V gene, CDR1 is DFQATT and CDR2 is SNEGSKA (reference sequence). CDR3 in amino acids: CSASYGGVGIQYF. The CDR3 DNA follows: TGCAGTGCTAGTTATGGCGGTGTCGGCATTCAGTACTTC.

The chain couples TRBV7-6 to TRBJ2-2; possibly TRBD2 for D (6 bases). The CDR3 has 15 amino acids. V was clipped by 3 bases and J by 5 bases, with 13 bases between them. CDR1 is SGHVS and CDR2 is FNYEAQ in the germline V gene. CDR3 bases: TGTGCCAGCAGCTTGCGGGAAGTGAATACCGGGGAGCTGTTTTTT. This translates into CASSLREVNTGELFF.

This clone was detected only once. The chain joins TRBV15 to TRBJ2-5; 11 nucleotides line up with TRBD1. In germline, CDR1 is LNHNV, CDR2 YYDKDF (reference sequence). This CDR3 is 14 amino acids long. The junction had 5 bases not matched to a gene; V was cut back by 1 base and J by 10 bases. The CDR3 loop is CATSRVAGTGGQYF. As DNA, the CDR3 is TGTGCCACCAGCAGAGTCGCCGGGACAGGGGGCCAGTACTTC.

V gene TRBV7-2 combines with J gene TRBJ2-7, with 11 bases aligning to TRBD2. Losses at the gene ends were 5 bases for V and 2 bases for J; bases not matched to a gene: 5. The CDR3 is 15 residues long. From germline, CDR1 is SGHTA and CDR2 FQGNSA. The CDR3 spells CASSIHSGGAYEQYV. CDR3 bases: TGTGCCAGCAGCATCCATAGCGGGGGGGCCTACGAGCAGTACGTC.

This chain joins TRBV30 and TRBJ1-2, with TRBD1 matching 8 bases. The V gene's germline CDR1 is GTSNPN and CDR2 SVGIG (reference sequence). The CDR3 sequence is 14 residues long. The V and J ends lost 1 base and 1 base, in that order; junction bases with no gene match: 2. DNA of the CDR3: TGTGCCTGGAGTGCGGGACAGGATAACTATGGCTACACCTTC. Protein sequence: CAWSAGQDNYGYTF.